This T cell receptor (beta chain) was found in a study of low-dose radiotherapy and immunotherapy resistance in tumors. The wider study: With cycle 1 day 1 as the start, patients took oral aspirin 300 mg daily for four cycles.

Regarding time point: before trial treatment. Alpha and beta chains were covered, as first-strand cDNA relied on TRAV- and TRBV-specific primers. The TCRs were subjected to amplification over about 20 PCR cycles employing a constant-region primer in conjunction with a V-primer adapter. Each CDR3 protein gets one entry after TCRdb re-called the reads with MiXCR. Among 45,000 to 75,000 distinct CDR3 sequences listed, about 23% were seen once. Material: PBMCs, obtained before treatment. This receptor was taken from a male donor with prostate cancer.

The CDR3 DNA is TGTGCCAGCAGCTTTCAGGGACCACAAGAGACCCAGTACTTC. It is translated as CASSFQGPQETQYF. The V and J genes are TRBV6-2 or TRBV6-3 and TRBJ2-5, with D possibly called TRBD1 or TRBD2 (5 bases each). V lost 6 bases and J lost 2, with 13 bases in between. The V gene's germline CDR1 is MNHEY and CDR2 SVGEGT. CDR3 length: 14 residues.